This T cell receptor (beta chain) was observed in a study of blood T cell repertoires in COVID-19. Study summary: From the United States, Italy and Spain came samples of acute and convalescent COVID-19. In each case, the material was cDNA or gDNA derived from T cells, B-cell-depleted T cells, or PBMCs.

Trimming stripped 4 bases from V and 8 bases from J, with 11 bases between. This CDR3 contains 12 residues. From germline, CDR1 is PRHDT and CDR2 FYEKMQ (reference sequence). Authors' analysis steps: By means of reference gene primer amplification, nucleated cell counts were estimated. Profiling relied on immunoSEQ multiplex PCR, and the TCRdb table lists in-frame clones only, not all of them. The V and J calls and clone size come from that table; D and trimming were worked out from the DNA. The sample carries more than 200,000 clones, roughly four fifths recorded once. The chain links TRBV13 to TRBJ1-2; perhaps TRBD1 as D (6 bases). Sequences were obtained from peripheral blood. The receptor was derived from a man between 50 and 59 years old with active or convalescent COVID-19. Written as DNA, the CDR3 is TGTGCCAGCAGCTACCAGGGGCCCGGCTACACCTTC. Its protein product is CASSYQGPGYTF.